Listed here are 30 T cell receptor beta chains from one sample, sequenced in a study of technical replicates of blood from a few donors. Produced via immunoSEQ multiplex PCR; TCRdb's table is partial and in-frame only. This sample carries fewer than 85,000 clones, 94% of them seen once, and the ten largest clones take about 0.38%. The sample comprised T cells isolated from PBMCs. These receptors were taken from a human donor in good health.

V gene TRBV5-4 combines with J gene TRBJ2-1; 9 nucleotides match TRBD1. The junction had 2 bases not matched to a gene; V was cut back by 2 bases and J by 5 bases. The germline CDR1 and CDR2 sequences are SGHNT and YYREEE (reference sequence). CDR3 length equals 14 residues. The CDR3 DNA is TGTGCCAGCAGCTTTCGGGACAGGGACAATGAGCAGTTCTTC. This gives the protein CASSFRDRDNEQFF.

The CDR3 loop is CASSIWPSCTTNEKLFF. The DNA for the CDR3 is TGTGCCAGCAGCATCTGGCCCAGTTGCACAACTAATGAAAAACTGTTTTTT. The J gene is TRBJ1-4, the V gene TRBV21-1; no check of the table's D call, TRBD1, against the DNA was made. TRBV21-1 is recorded as a pseudogene. There are 17 residues in the CDR3.

This chain links TRBV9 with TRBJ2-1; 7 bases agree with TRBD2. The germline gives CDR1 SGDLS, CDR2 YYNGEE. The CDR3 is 16 amino acids. With V trimmed by 4 bases and J by 4 bases, 11 bases remained unmatched. The CDR3 region has the DNA TGTGCCAGCAGCCAATCCGGAGCGGGGCTTTACAATGAGCAGTTCTTC. This codes for CASSQSGAGLYNEQFF.

This chain connects TRBV9 to TRBJ2-5; possible D gene TRBD2, 5 bases. CDR1 is SGDLS and CDR2 is YYNGEE in the germline V gene. This CDR3 spans 11 amino acids. V dropped 5 bases and J dropped 10 bases, with 12 bases sitting between them. The DNA for the CDR3 is TGTGCCAGCAGTGGGCTGAGGGACCAGTACTTC. This encodes CASSGLRDQYF.

This CDR3 reads CASSLGGSRDGYTF. As DNA, the CDR3 is TGTGCCAGCAGTTTGGGGGGGTCTCGGGATGGCTACACCTTC. The genes are TRBV27 and TRBJ1-2; tentative D call: TRBD1 (5 bases). The germline gives CDR1 MNHEY, CDR2 SMNVEV (reference sequence). The CDR3 length is 14 residues. The ends were cut back, 3 bases at V and 6 bases at J, with 14 bases in the middle.

CDR3 region: CASSMDRASQETQYF. The CDR3 bases are TGTGCCAGTAGTATGGACAGGGCCTCCCAAGAGACCCAGTACTTC. This sequence joins TRBV19 and TRBJ2-5; TRBD1 aligns across 8 bases. The V gene's germline CDR1 is LNHDA and CDR2 SQIVND (reference sequence). V was clipped by 3 bases and J by 1 base; unmatched bases: 4. The CDR3 covers 15 residues. The variable domain in full, with the rest retrieved from reference TRBV19 and TRBJ2-5, is DGGITQSPKYLFRKEGQNVTLSCEQNLNHDAMYWYRQDPGQGLRLIYYSQIVNDFQKGDIAEGYSVSREKKESFPLTVTSAQKNPTAFYLCASSMDRASQETQYFGPGTRLLVL.

The V gene is TRBV4-3, the J gene TRBJ2-3, with 10 bases aligning to TRBD2. The trim removed 4 bases at V and 5 bases at J, leaving 12 bases unmatched. CDR3 length equals 17 residues. Germline V gene sequence: CDR1 LGHNA, CDR2 YSLEER. DNA for the CDR3: TGCGCCAGCAGCCCCCAGAGAGCGGGAGGGCCGAAAGATACGCAGTATTTT. Protein sequence: CASSPQRAGGPKDTQYF.

This clone was counted a single time. The CDR3 nucleotides read TGCGCCAGCAGCTTGGCCTGGGCGGGCTACGAGCAGTACTTC. This translates into CASSLAWAGYEQYF. The chain recombines TRBV5-1 with TRBJ2-7; weak D call: TRBD2 (5 bases). The CDR3 sequence is 14 residues long. Germline V gives CDR1 SGHRS, CDR2 YFSETQ. V was clipped by 0 bases and J by 3 bases, with 10 bases between them.

The rearrangement uses TRBV19 and TRBJ1-4; a weak D match, TRBD1 (5 bases). Trimming pared 5 bases from V and 11 bases from J, leaving 12 bases between. Germline V gives CDR1 LNHDA, CDR2 SQIVND (reference sequence). This CDR3 region has 12 residues. The CDR3 loop is CASSPRGRKLFF. Written as DNA, the CDR3 is TGTGCCAGTAGTCCTAGGGGAAGGAAACTGTTTTTT.

The V gene is TRBV19, the J gene TRBJ2-1, with 9 bases identical to TRBD2. The J segment lost 4 bases and the V segment lost 5 bases, leaving 12 bases of the junction unmatched. Germline V CDR1 and CDR2: LNHDA, SQIVND (reference sequence). The CDR3 loop spans 17 amino acids. The CDR3 loop is CASSSLKREDLYNEQFF. The DNA of the CDR3 is TGTGCCAGTAGTTCATTAAAGCGGGAGGACTTATACAATGAGCAGTTCTTC.

The chain employs TRBV4-2 and TRBJ2-3; D might be TRBD2 (7 bases). Germline CDR1 reads LGHNA; CDR2 reads YNFKEQ. The CDR3 contains 17 residues. V lost 1 base, J lost 2 bases, and 16 bases lay in between. CDR3 loop: CASSQGRGGAFTDTQYF. DNA of the CDR3: TGTGCCAGCAGCCAAGGGAGGGGGGGGGCGTTCACAGATACGCAGTATTTT.

This clone showed up just a few times. The chain links TRBV30 to TRBJ2-2; D remains ambiguous. V was clipped by 3 bases and J by 6 bases, with 14 bases between them. Germline CDR1 reads GTSNPN; CDR2 reads SVGIG (reference sequence). The CDR3 loop spans 14 amino acids. CDR3 nucleotide sequence: TGTGCCTGGAGGTGGAAACAGAGAGCCGGGGAGCTGTTTTTT. Translated, it gives CAWRWKQRAGELFF.

This chain links TRBV4-1 with TRBJ1-2; D might be TRBD1 (6 bases). V lost 0 bases, J lost 2 bases, and 16 bases lay in between. This CDR3 has 17 amino acids. Germline assignment: CDR1 MGHRA and CDR2 YSYEKL. CDR3 residues: CASSQDFWDILNYGYTF. The DNA of the CDR3 is TGCGCCAGCAGCCAAGATTTTTGGGACATCCTAAACTATGGCTACACCTTC.

This clone was observed a handful of times. The V gene is TRBV29-1, the J gene TRBJ1-3; D is undetermined. The CDR3 contains 12 residues. V was cut by 6 bases and J by 1 base, with 7 bases left in between. Germline assignment: CDR1 SQVTM and CDR2 ANQGSEA. The CDR3 bases are TGCAGCGTCGACTCTTCTGGAAACACCATATATTTT. Protein sequence: CSVDSSGNTIYF.

The rearrangement joins TRBV9 to TRBJ2-7; 11 bases fit TRBD2. CDR3 length equals 15 residues. CDR1 and CDR2 from the germline V gene are SGDLS and YYNGEE. V lost 4 bases to trimming and J lost 2 bases; unmatched junction nucleotides: 5. The CDR3 sequence is CASSSGLADAYEQYF. CDR3 DNA sequence: TGTGCCAGCAGCTCGGGACTAGCGGATGCCTACGAGCAGTACTTC. Supplemented by reference TRBV9 and TRBJ2-7, the full variable domain reads DSGVTQTPKHLITATGQRVTLRCSPRSGDLSVYWYQQSLDQGLQFLIQYYNGEERAKGNILERFSAQQFPDLHSELNLSSLELGDSALYFCASSSGLADAYEQYFGPGTRLTVT.

The V call is TRBV5-1, the J call TRBJ2-7; D is perhaps TRBD2 (5 bases). CDR3 length: 15 amino acids. V lost 1 base to trimming and J lost 0 bases, with 11 bases between them. Germline V gene sequence: CDR1 SGHRS, CDR2 YFSETQ. Written as DNA, the CDR3 is TGCGCCAGCAGCTTGCCGGAGGAGAGCTCCTACGAGCAGTACTTC. It is translated as CASSLPEESSYEQYF.

J is TRBJ1-2 and V is TRBV28; no firm D call. V was shortened by 6 bases and J by 4 bases, with 15 bases between the two germline ends. The V gene's germline CDR1 is MDHEN and CDR2 SYDVKM. This CDR3 has 14 residues. The CDR3 DNA follows: TGTGCCAGCAGAACCGGAGGAGGGATCTATGGCTACACCTTC. Translating gives CASRTGGGIYGYTF.

This clone was seen only a few times. The CDR3 here is CASSQTGASEAFF. CDR3 in DNA: TGCGCCAGCAGCCAGACAGGAGCCTCTGAAGCTTTCTTT. The gene calls are TRBV4-3 and TRBJ1-1, with a tentative D call TRBD1 (6 bases). Germline values: CDR1 LGHNA, CDR2 YSLEER. With 3 bases removed from V and 6 bases from J, the gap between germline ends came to 11 bases. This CDR3 contains 13 residues.

The chain couples TRBV7-9 to TRBJ1-2, with 9 bases lining up with TRBD1. Germline V lookup: CDR1 SEHNR, CDR2 FQNEAQ (reference sequence). V lost 5 bases, J lost 2 bases, and 6 bases stayed unmatched. This CDR3 is built from 15 residues. The CDR3 protein is CASSRTGTGNYGYTF. CDR3 in DNA: TGTGCCAGCAGCCGAACCGGGACAGGGAACTATGGCTACACCTTC.

The gene calls are TRBV4-2 and TRBJ2-5; 10 bases fit TRBD2. J was trimmed by 4 bases and V by 0 bases; bases with no gene match: 5. From germline, CDR1 is LGHNA and CDR2 YNFKEQ. CDR3 length: 16 amino acids. The CDR3 reads CASSQDPSGRSETQYF. The CDR3 DNA is TGTGCCAGCAGCCAAGATCCTAGCGGGAGATCAGAGACCCAGTACTTC.

The chain employs TRBV6-5 and TRBJ1-1, with 8 bases that match TRBD1. V was pared by 7 bases and J by 5 bases, with 9 bases of the junction left unmatched. Germline V CDR1 and CDR2: MNHEY, SVGAGI. The CDR3 spans 14 residues. CDR3 in DNA: TGTGCCAGCACTCAGGACAGGGCACGGACTGAAGCTTTCTTT. Its protein is CASTQDRARTEAFF.

The rearrangement joins TRBV28 to TRBJ1-3; D might be TRBD1 (6 bases). Germline-derived CDR1 and CDR2 are MDHEN and SYDVKM. Deletions cut 2 bases from V and 5 bases from J, with 7 bases between. The CDR3 spans 13 residues. The CDR3 sequence is CASSLTGRNTIYF. The CDR3 DNA is TGTGCCAGCAGTTTAACAGGGAGAAACACCATATATTTT.

This clone was recorded once. This rearrangement joins TRBV7-2 to TRBJ1-3, with D hard to call. CDR1 SGHTA and CDR2 FQGNSA come from the germline V gene. This CDR3 is 17 amino acids long. V was trimmed by 1 base and J by 1 base, leaving 14 bases between them. CDR3 loop: CASSLEAGERSGNTIYF. CDR3 bases: TGTGCCAGCAGCTTAGAAGCTGGTGAGAGATCTGGAAACACCATATATTTT.

V usage is TRBV30 and J usage is TRBJ2-7, with 9 bases identical to TRBD2. V was pared by 1 base and J by 3 bases, with 4 bases of the junction left unmatched. The CDR3 loop spans 14 amino acids. Germline values: CDR1 GTSNPN, CDR2 SVGIG (reference sequence). CDR3: CAWSASGTFYEQYF. CDR3 nucleotides: TGTGCCTGGAGTGCTAGCGGGACCTTCTACGAGCAGTACTTC.

The chain uses TRBV18 and TRBJ1-1, with 8 positions matching TRBD1. After removal of 6 bases from V and 4 bases from J, the junction contained 7 bases not matched to a gene. This CDR3 comprises 14 residues. Germline CDR1 KGHSH, CDR2 LQKENI. CDR3 DNA: TGTGCCAGCTCTGAGCAGGGGGCGGGCACTGAAGCTTTCTTT. It yields the protein CASSEQGAGTEAFF.

The chain joins TRBV11-3 to TRBJ2-3; 9 bases agree with TRBD2. With 2 bases clipped from V and 3 bases from J, the junction kept 6 bases outside the gene matches. CDR1 and CDR2 (germline): SGHNT, YENEEA. The CDR3 contains 16 residues. The chain's CDR3 is CASSLKAGGVTDTQYF. As DNA, the CDR3 is TGTGCCAGCAGCTTAAAGGCGGGAGGGGTTACAGATACGCAGTATTTT. The whole variable domain, remainder taken from reference TRBV11-3 and TRBJ2-3, is EAGVVQSPRYKIIEKKQPVAFWCNPISGHNTLYWYLQNLGQGPELLIRYENEEAVDDSQLPKDRFSAERLKGVDSTLKIQPAELGDSAVYLCASSLKAGGVTDTQYFGPGTRLTVL.

The rearrangement links TRBV9 to TRBJ2-3; the D gene is possibly TRBD2 (6 bases). Germline CDR1 SGDLS, CDR2 YYNGEE. CDR3 length: 19 residues. V lost 1 base to trimming and J lost 6 bases, with 27 bases between them. CDR3 region: CASSVSWWRGPSTGDTQYF. CDR3 in DNA: TGTGCCAGCAGCGTATCTTGGTGGAGGGGACCCAGCACGGGGGATACGCAGTATTTT.

The chain uses TRBV7-3 and TRBJ2-2; 7 positions match TRBD2. After removal of 1 base from V and 6 bases from J, the junction contained 5 bases not matched to a gene. In germline, CDR1 is SGHTA, CDR2 FQGTGA. The CDR3 sequence is 15 residues long. The CDR3 DNA sequence: TGTGCCAGCAGCTTAAGCGGGGGAAAACCCGGGGAGCTGTTTTTT. Translation: CASSLSGGKPGELFF.

J is TRBJ2-7 and V is TRBV19; perhaps TRBD1 as D (5 bases). V was trimmed by 9 bases and J by 4 bases, leaving 10 bases between them. The V gene's germline CDR1 is LNHDA and CDR2 SQIVND (reference sequence). This CDR3 has 11 amino acids. Here the CDR3 reads CASTRVYEQYF. The CDR3 coding sequence is TGTGCCAGCACCAGGGTTTACGAGCAGTACTTC.

The chain uses TRBV6-5 and TRBJ2-3, with 9 bases aligning to TRBD2. The CDR3 has 13 amino acids. Losses at the gene ends were 2 bases for V and 13 bases for J; bases not matched to a gene: 7. Germline-derived CDR1 and CDR2 are MNHEY and SVGAGI. The DNA for the CDR3 is TGTGCCAGCAGTTACGGGGTAGGCGGGAGGGAGTATTTT. Translating it yields CASSYGVGGREYF.